Here is one T cell receptor (beta chain) with its context. Its matching antigen is unknown. The data were obtained in a study of T-cell reconstitution after alpha-beta-depleted transplantation in children. Unique molecular identifiers were used to barcode this TCRbeta library. TCRdb recomputed calls from the PCR reads with MiXCR, one row per CDR3 protein. The top ten clones hold over 25% of a sample with about 980,000 distinct CDR3 sequences, roughly 29% of them seen once. Study-wide results and caveats: Alpha-beta T cells present about two months after transplant were reported to originate from several hundred expanded graft clones. Fresh T-cell production supplied most of the T-cell counts and diversity seen one year after transplant.

The CDR3 sequence is 17 residues long. The germline gives CDR1 DFQATT, CDR2 SNEGSKA (reference sequence). The V and J ends lost 6 bases and 8 bases respectively, with 29 bases between them. This sample comprised PBMCs, mostly from graft donor cells, obtained 360 days after TCRalphabeta/CD19-depleted stem cell transplant. This TCR was sampled from a boy younger than two who had a stem cell transplant for SCID, so the T cells may come from the graft donor. This chain joins TRBV20-1 and TRBJ2-1, with TRBD1 as a possible D gene (6 bases). The CDR3 nucleotides read TGCAGTGCGCCTCGAACCCATGGGGGCGGACCGTTGGATGAGCAGTTCTTC. Translation gives CSAPRTHGGGPLDEQFF.